The 9 T cell receptor beta chains given below trace back to one sample, sequenced in a study of blood T cells in healthy people across ages. A second roughly 6 to 11 cycle PCR used barcoded and J-beta primers. TCRdb re-called the 5' RACE reads through MiXCR, storing one row per CDR3 protein. Of 650,000 to 900,000 distinct CDR3 sequences in the sample, under 80% were seen once. Source material: blood. The receptors shown here come from a man aged 25-40 years in good health.

This chain uses TRBV6-2 or TRBV6-3 with TRBJ2-7; D gene uncertain. The CDR3 runs 12 residues. The V end lost 2 bases, the J end lost 5 bases, and 7 bases lay between the germline ends. CDR1 and CDR2 from the germline V gene are MNHEY and SVGEGT. The CDR3 protein is CASSYPRHEQYF. CDR3 sequence (DNA): TGTGCCAGCAGTTACCCCAGACACGAGCAGTACTTC.

The J gene is TRBJ2-1, the V gene TRBV15, with unresolved D. Germline CDR1 LNHNV, CDR2 YYDKDF (reference sequence). The CDR3 has 13 residues. Trimming pared 6 bases from V and 0 bases from J, leaving 6 bases between. The CDR3 is CATRGSSYNEQFF. DNA for the CDR3: TGTGCCACCAGGGGTAGCTCCTACAATGAGCAGTTCTTC.

The chain combines TRBV20-1 with TRBJ2-1; D is possibly TRBD1 (6 bases). Looked up from germline, CDR1 is DFQATT and CDR2 is SNEGSKA (reference sequence). V lost 4 bases and J 8 bases, leaving 24 bases between the germline ends. The CDR3 loop spans 16 amino acids. This CDR3 reads CSAIFPGQYNGDEQFF. The CDR3 DNA sequence: TGCAGTGCTATATTTCCCGGACAGTACAATGGCGATGAGCAGTTCTTC.

The genes are TRBV7-7 and TRBJ2-2; 12 positions agree with TRBD1. Looked up from germline, CDR1 is SSHAT and CDR2 is FNYEAQ (reference sequence). The CDR3 has 16 amino acids. Losses at the gene ends were 6 bases for V and 9 bases for J; bases not matched to a gene: 11. The CDR3 DNA is TGTGCCAGCAGTCGGACCGGGACAGGGGGCTCCAGGGAGCTGTTTTTT. Its protein product is CASSRTGTGGSRELFF.

This clonotype was seen a few times. V gene TRBV7-9 combines with J gene TRBJ2-1; no firm D call. Between the trimmed V and J ends, which lost 3 bases and 6 bases, there was a span of 12 bases. Per the germline V gene, CDR1 is SEHNR and CDR2 is FQNEAQ (reference sequence). The length of the CDR3 is 14 residues. The CDR3 DNA reads as TGTGCCAGCAGCTTTACAGAAGTTACCAATGAGCAGTTCTTC. Translating it yields CASSFTEVTNEQFF.

The CDR3 region has the DNA TGTGCCAGCAGCTTAGAACGGGGGGGCAGGACAGATACGCAGTATTTT. It specifies CASSLERGGRTDTQYF. The chain uses TRBV13 and TRBJ2-3, with 8 positions matching TRBD2. The germline V gene has CDR1 PRHDT and CDR2 FYEKMQ (reference sequence). The CDR3 covers 16 residues. V gave up 1 base and J gave up 3 bases; unmatched junction bases: 6.

The chain combines TRBV7-2 with TRBJ2-1, with a possible D match to TRBD2 (6 bases). The CDR3 contains 14 residues. Germline CDR1 reads SGHTA; CDR2 reads FQGNSA. The V end lost 5 bases, the J end lost 10 bases, and 18 bases lay between the germline ends. CDR3 amino acids: CASSVLTGVGEQFF. In DNA form, the CDR3 reads TGTGCCAGCAGCGTACTGACGGGGGTGGGGGAGCAGTTCTTC.

This clonotype appeared a few times. The rearrangement joins TRBV7-2 to TRBJ2-3; 9 bases are shared with TRBD2. CDR3 length: 16 amino acids. The trim removed 0 bases at V and 4 bases at J, leaving 5 bases unmatched. Germline CDR1 reads SGHTA; CDR2 reads FQGNSA. The CDR3 here is CASSLAGTSSADTQYF. The CDR3 coding sequence is TGTGCCAGCAGCTTAGCAGGGACTAGCAGTGCAGATACGCAGTATTTT.

The chain carries TRBV27 and TRBJ2-7, with TRBD2 matching over 11 bases. The junction had 2 bases not matched to a gene; V was cut back by 4 bases and J by 3 bases. The CDR3 totals 14 residues. Germline V gives CDR1 MNHEY, CDR2 SMNVEV (reference sequence). In nucleotides, the CDR3 is TGTGCCAGCAGTTCTAGCGGGGGGCGCTACGAGCAGTACTTC. Its protein product is CASSSSGGRYEQYF.